This TCR beta chain was captured in a study of OX40 agonist ivuxolimab in advanced cancers. The overall study: It was permissible to have had prior anti-PD-1, anti-PD-L1 or anti-CTLA-4 therapy, and around 40% had some.

This table comes from immunoSEQ multiplex PCR, and its TCRdb copy is limited to in-frame clones, with some not included. In the table there are some 70,000 clones, roughly 84% of which are singletons. Study findings and constraints: Expanded peripheral T cell antigen specificity was not determined.

V lost 2 bases to trimming and J lost 3 bases, with 14 bases between them. This CDR3 is 15 amino acids long. Germline V lookup: CDR1 SGHRS, CDR2 YFSETQ. Turning to this clone: Antigen: not known.

The rearrangement uses TRBV5-1 and TRBJ2-5; no clear D. The sample consisted of CD4+ or CD8+ T cells sorted from blood, taken in a trial of the OX40 agonist ivuxolimab. The clonotype was recovered from an adult with an advanced solid tumor such as melanoma, head and neck, liver or kidney cancer. The CDR3 bases are TGCGCCAGCAGCTTTGAGTGGACCAAGGAAGAGACCCAGTACTTC. Its translation: CASSFEWTKEETQYF. Together with reference TRBV5-1 and TRBJ2-5, the CDR3 gives the full variable domain: KAGVTQTPRYLIKTRGQQVTLSCSPISGHRSVSWYQQTPGQGLQFLFEYFSETQRNKGNFPGRFSGRQFSNSRSEMNVSTLELGDSALYLCASSFEWTKEETQYFGPGTRLLVL.